What follows are 9 T cell receptor beta chains derived from one specimen sequenced in a study of siplizumab effects on memory and regulatory T cells. Sequenced by immunoSEQ multiplex PCR; TCRdb stores in-frame clones only, minus some. The data show over 35,000 clones, about 89% seen once. Sequenced material: naive CD4+ T cells sorted from blood. The receptors come from a human donor in good health.

The rearrangement uses TRBV6-5 and TRBJ2-5; D may correspond to TRBD1 or TRBD2 (5 bases each). The CDR3 loop spans 15 amino acids. Germline loops: CDR1 MNHEY, CDR2 SVGAGI. Trimming left V 2 bases short and J 3 bases short, with 13 bases between. Written as DNA, the CDR3 is TGTGCCAGCAGTTACGTTGGGGGTTCCGAAGAGACCCAGTACTTC. Protein: CASSYVGGSEETQYF.

The chain employs TRBV5-1 and TRBJ2-2; 16 bases are a match to TRBD2. With 4 bases clipped from V and 5 bases from J, the junction kept 8 bases outside the gene matches. Germline V gene sequence: CDR1 SGHRS, CDR2 YFSETQ. The CDR3 totals 18 residues. This CDR3 is CASSPGLAGGPGTGELFF. The CDR3 DNA sequence: TGCGCCAGCAGCCCGGGACTAGCGGGGGGGCCAGGGACCGGGGAGCTGTTTTTT.

The V and J genes are TRBV19 and TRBJ2-1; 7 bases match TRBD2. The length of the CDR3 is 14 residues. Germline V CDR1 and CDR2: LNHDA, SQIVND (reference sequence). The junction had 6 bases not matched to a gene; V was cut back by 3 bases and J by 7 bases. CDR3 sequence (DNA): TGTGCCAGTAGTATTACGGGGGGTCGAAATGAGCAGTTCTTC. Residues: CASSITGGRNEQFF. The complete variable domain, with remaining parts taken from reference TRBV19 and TRBJ2-1, reads DGGITQSPKYLFRKEGQNVTLSCEQNLNHDAMYWYRQDPGQGLRLIYYSQIVNDFQKGDIAEGYSVSREKKESFPLTVTSAQKNPTAFYLCASSITGGRNEQFFGPGTRLTVL.

This clone was seen more than once but under ten times. The chain links TRBV19 to TRBJ2-1; D gene ambiguous. CDR1 and CDR2 from the germline V gene are LNHDA and SQIVND (reference sequence). V was cut by 5 bases and J by 7 bases, with 15 bases left in between. The CDR3 has 14 amino acids. In nucleotides, the CDR3 is TGTGCCAGTAGTTATCTTGGAGAACCGAATGAGCAGTTCTTC. It is translated as CASSYLGEPNEQFF.

The chain couples TRBV11-2 to TRBJ2-7, with D maybe TRBD2 (5 bases). Germline assignment: CDR1 SGHAT and CDR2 FQNNGV. This CDR3 has 17 residues. V lost 5 bases, J lost 3 bases, and 23 bases lay in between. CDR3 residues: CASSPDRPGIVYYEQYF. The CDR3, as DNA: TGTGCCAGCAGCCCAGACCGACCGGGAATAGTATACTACGAGCAGTACTTC. The whole variable domain, remainder taken from reference TRBV11-2 and TRBJ2-7, is EAGVAQSPRYKIIEKRQSVAFWCNPISGHATLYWYQQILGQGPKLLIQFQNNGVVDDSQLPKDRFSAERLKGVDSTLKIQPAKLEDSAVYLCASSPDRPGIVYYEQYFGPGTRLTVT.

The chain has TRBV5-1 and TRBJ2-3; D gene unclear. V was cut by 0 bases and J by 2 bases, with 10 bases left in between. Germline V gives CDR1 SGHRS, CDR2 YFSETQ. The CDR3 extends over 15 amino acids. DNA of the CDR3: TGCGCCAGCAGCTTGGTACCGGGTTCCACAGATACGCAGTATTTT. It translates to CASSLVPGSTDTQYF.

This rearrangement joins TRBV19 to TRBJ2-5, with 7 bases fitting TRBD1. This CDR3 is 11 amino acids long. J was trimmed by 4 bases and V by 10 bases; bases with no gene match: 3. Germline CDR1 LNHDA, CDR2 SQIVND (reference sequence). DNA of the CDR3: TGTGCCACACACAGGGGAGAGACCCAGTACTTC. It specifies CATHRGETQYF.

The chain carries TRBV2 and TRBJ2-4, with 8 bases fitting TRBD1. CDR1 is SNHLY and CDR2 is FYNNEI in the germline V gene. This CDR3 has 14 amino acids. After removal of 7 bases from V and 9 bases from J, the junction contained 11 bases not matched to a gene. In DNA form, the CDR3 reads TGTGCCAGCAACCCGGACAGGGTGGGCGGCATTCAGTACTTC. Residues: CASNPDRVGGIQYF.

The V gene is TRBV11-2, the J gene TRBJ2-3; 8 nucleotides line up with TRBD2. CDR1 is SGHAT and CDR2 is FQNNGV in the germline V gene. The CDR3 extends over 16 amino acids. V was clipped by 5 bases and J by 5 bases; unmatched bases: 12. CDR3 coding DNA: TGTGCCAGCAGCCTCTCAGGCGGGGGGCAGGGAGATACGCAGTATTTT. Translation: CASSLSGGGQGDTQYF.